The 10 T cell receptor beta chains below come from one sample, sequenced in a study of response to subunit inactivated influenza vaccine. A single record per CDR3 protein comes from TCRdb applying MiXCR to the RT-PCR reads. The sample holds approximately 500,000 distinct CDR3 sequences; over 10% are singletons and the top ten take roughly 13%. This specimen was PBMCs from blood, taken roughly 47 days after vaccination. The receptors were gathered from a man aged 50-59 years who received an inactivated influenza vaccine.

This clonotype was seen more than once but under ten times. The V gene is TRBV24-1, the J gene TRBJ2-5, with unresolved D. The CDR3 is 13 residues long. The germline CDR1 and CDR2 sequences are KGHDR and SFDVKD. V lost 1 base, J lost 5 bases, and 7 bases lay in between. The CDR3 nucleotides are TGTGCCACCAGTGATTTTTTATCGGAGACCCAGTACTTC. Protein: CATSDFLSETQYF.

This chain links TRBV4-1 with TRBJ2-2; 7 bases are shared with TRBD1. CDR3 length: 21 amino acids. Germline values: CDR1 MGHRA, CDR2 YSYEKL. With 2 bases clipped from V and 7 bases from J, the junction kept 25 bases outside the gene matches. CDR3 coding DNA: TGCGCCAGCAGCCAATCATTTCCACAATATCCGGTGGGACAGAATAACGGGGAGCTGTTTTTT. Encoded protein: CASSQSFPQYPVGQNNGELFF.

The chain recombines TRBV7-9 with TRBJ2-2, with 9 positions matching TRBD1. Germline V gives CDR1 SEHNR, CDR2 FQNEAQ (reference sequence). Trimming removed 5 bases from V and 6 bases from J; junction bases left unmatched: 4. The CDR3 runs 14 residues. The CDR3 protein is CASSHDRGSGELFF. CDR3 coding DNA: TGTGCCAGCAGCCATGACAGGGGGTCCGGGGAGCTGTTTTTT.

This clonotype was picked up many times. The V and J genes are TRBV7-9 and TRBJ1-4; D is perhaps TRBD1 (5 bases). The V end lost 8 bases, the J end lost 6 bases, and 13 bases lay between the germline ends. There are 13 residues in the CDR3. Germline values: CDR1 SEHNR, CDR2 FQNEAQ (reference sequence). CDR3 loop: CASGRVEDEKLFF. CDR3 nucleotide sequence: TGTGCCAGCGGCAGGGTCGAGGATGAAAAACTGTTTTTT. The variable domain in full, with the rest retrieved from reference TRBV7-9 and TRBJ1-4, is DTGVSQNPRHKITKRGQNVTFRCDPISEHNRLYWYRQTLGQGPEFLTYFQNEAQLEKSRLLSDRFSAERPKGSFSTLEIQRTEQGDSAMYLCASGRVEDEKLFFGSGTQLSVL.

This chain links TRBV12-3 or TRBV12-4 with TRBJ1-2; 10 bases are a match to TRBD1. The CDR3 is 13 amino acids. With 10 bases clipped from V and 4 bases from J, the junction kept 6 bases outside the gene matches. CDR3 in DNA: TGTGCCACCCGGACAGGGGGTTTCTATGGCTACACCTTC. It codes for CATRTGGFYGYTF.

V usage is TRBV11-2 and J usage is TRBJ2-7; 15 bases match TRBD2. The CDR3 sequence is 18 residues long. V lost 2 bases and J lost 3; bases outside the gene matches: 8. Germline assignment: CDR1 SGHAT and CDR2 FQNNGV. CDR3 sequence reads: CASSLFTSGLAGGYEQYF. The CDR3 DNA reads TGTGCCAGCAGCTTATTTACCTCGGGACTAGCGGGGGGCTACGAGCAGTACTTC.

The J gene is TRBJ2-3, the V gene TRBV20-1; maybe TRBD2 (7 bases). The V and J ends lost 7 bases and 2 bases respectively, with 19 bases between them. This CDR3 comprises 15 residues. Per the germline V gene, CDR1 is DFQATT and CDR2 is SNEGSKA (reference sequence). The CDR3 coding sequence is TGCAGTGTCAAACAGGGCGGGGGAAACACAGATACGCAGTATTTT. Translated, it gives CSVKQGGGNTDTQYF.

This clonotype was counted only a few times. The gene calls are TRBV9 and TRBJ2-5, with TRBD1 matching 7 bases. Germline lookup yields CDR1 SGDLS and CDR2 YYNGEE. The CDR3 runs 13 residues. Trimming cost V 4 bases and J 5 bases; bases outside gene matches: 5. The CDR3 protein is CASSYGTAETQYF. The CDR3 bases are TGTGCCAGCAGCTACGGGACAGCCGAGACCCAGTACTTC. The entire variable domain, with the rest obtained from reference TRBV9 and TRBJ2-5, is as follows: DSGVTQTPKHLITATGQRVTLRCSPRSGDLSVYWYQQSLDQGLQFLIQYYNGEERAKGNILERFSAQQFPDLHSELNLSSLELGDSALYFCASSYGTAETQYFGPGTRLLVL.

This clonotype was found once. This chain joins TRBV30 and TRBJ2-7, with D uncertain. CDR1 is GTSNPN, CDR2 SVGIG, per germline (reference sequence). CDR3 size: 11 residues. V was trimmed by 2 bases and J by 6 bases, leaving 8 bases between them. CDR3 nucleotide sequence: TGTGCCTGGAGTCGGACGGGCGAGCAGTACTTC. It specifies CAWSRTGEQYF.

The V and J genes are TRBV27 and TRBJ2-7; TRBD2 agrees at 7 bases. V gave up 7 bases and J gave up 1 base; unmatched junction bases: 7. Germline CDR1 MNHEY, CDR2 SMNVEV (reference sequence). The CDR3 covers 14 residues. The CDR3 loop is CASTGWRESYEQYF. In DNA form, the CDR3 reads TGTGCCAGCACCGGCTGGCGGGAGTCCTACGAGCAGTACTTC.